The present T cell receptor beta chain was sequenced within a study of T-cell memory formation after mild COVID-19. Findings of the study overall: Some responding clones appeared in pre-infection memory, suggesting cross-reactive memory joined.

Concerning this clonotype itself: Its antigen is still unknown.

TCRdb re-derived calls from the 5' RACE reads in MiXCR, one entry per CDR3 protein. The sample records 250,000 to 350,000 distinct CDR3 sequences, 13% to 15% being singletons. This CDR3 is 18 amino acids long. CDR1 is MNHEY and CDR2 is SVGEGT in the germline V gene. Trimming left V 7 bases short and J 6 bases short, with 31 bases between. The clonotype originates from a man younger than 35 who had mild COVID-19 (a few samples of this study predate the infection). Cell type and time point are not known. The sample was PBMCs or a T cell subset sorted from them (not recorded which). J is TRBJ2-7 and V is TRBV6-2 or TRBV6-3, with D perhaps TRBD1 or TRBD2 (6 bases each). The CDR3 nucleotides read TGTGCCAGCACCGATAAATACAGGGACTCCACGCCATGGGTCGAGCAGTACGTC. The encoded protein is CASTDKYRDSTPWVEQYV.